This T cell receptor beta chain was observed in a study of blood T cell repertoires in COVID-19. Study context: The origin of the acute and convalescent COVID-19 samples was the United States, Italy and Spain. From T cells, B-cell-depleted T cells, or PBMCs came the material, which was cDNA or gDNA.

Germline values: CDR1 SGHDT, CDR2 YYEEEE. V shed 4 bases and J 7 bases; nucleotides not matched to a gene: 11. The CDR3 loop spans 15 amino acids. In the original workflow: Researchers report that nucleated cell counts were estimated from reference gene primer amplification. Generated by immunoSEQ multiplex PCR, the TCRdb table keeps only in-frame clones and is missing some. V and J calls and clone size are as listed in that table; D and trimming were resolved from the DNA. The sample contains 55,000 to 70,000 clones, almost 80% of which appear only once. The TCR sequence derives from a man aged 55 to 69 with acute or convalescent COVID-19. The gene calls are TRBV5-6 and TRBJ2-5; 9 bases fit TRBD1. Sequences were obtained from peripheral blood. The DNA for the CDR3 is TGTGCCAGCAGCACTGACAGGGGGGGTCCCAGGACCCAGTACTTC. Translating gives CASSTDRGGPRTQYF.